This T cell receptor beta chain was profiled in a study of blood T cell repertoires in COVID-19. Study overall: Some COVID-19 samples were acute and others convalescent; all came from the United States, Italy and Spain. In each case, the material was cDNA or gDNA derived from T cells, B-cell-depleted T cells, or PBMCs.

The germline V gene encodes CDR1 MNHEY and CDR2 SMNVEV (reference sequence). CDR3 size: 14 residues. The junction had 4 bases not matched to a gene; V was cut back by 5 bases and J by 1 base. Per the authors' pipeline: Nucleated cell number was recorded as an estimate derived from reference gene primer amplification. This table comes from immunoSEQ multiplex PCR, and its TCRdb copy is limited to in-frame clones, with some not included. The V and J calls and clone size come from that table; D and trimming were worked out from the DNA. The table shows fewer than 350,000 clones, with around 90% occurring only once.

This sequence originates from a man aged 18 to 30 with active or convalescent COVID-19. This sequence joins TRBV27 and TRBJ2-5, with 7 bases fitting TRBD1. Sequencing was done on a sample of peripheral blood. The CDR3 coding sequence is TGTGCCAGCAGTGAACAGGGGACCCAAGAGACCCAGTACTTC. Translating gives CASSEQGTQETQYF.